The T cell receptor (beta chain) under discussion was sequenced for a study of cytomegalovirus exposure and HLA in healthy donors. Study in general: The study placed around 85% of its 398 genotyped donors in the Caucasian-associated ancestry cluster.

In nominal health when sampled, donors likely had unrecorded immune exposures nonetheless. The germline V gene encodes CDR1 SEHNR and CDR2 FQNEAQ (reference sequence). CDR3 length: 17 residues. V lost 1 base to trimming and J lost 2 bases; unmatched junction nucleotides: 7. PCR employed 60 Vbeta and 13 Jbeta primers. The assay was immunoSEQ multiplex PCR, and TCRdb's table has in-frame clones only and misses some. In the table there are hundreds of thousands of clones, over 85% of which are singletons. Concerning this clone: Its antigen is unknown.

Whole-study results and caveats: Excluded were some V segments that proved indistinguishable, including TRBV6-2 and TRBV6-3.

The clonotype was recovered from a young woman in good health and CMV-seronegative. The genes are TRBV7-9 and TRBJ2-3; 9 bases fit TRBD2. Sequenced: PBMCs. CDR3 amino acids: CASSLGWRGGNTDTQYF. The CDR3 coding sequence is TGTGCCAGCAGCTTAGGGTGGCGGGGGGGGAACACAGATACGCAGTATTTT.